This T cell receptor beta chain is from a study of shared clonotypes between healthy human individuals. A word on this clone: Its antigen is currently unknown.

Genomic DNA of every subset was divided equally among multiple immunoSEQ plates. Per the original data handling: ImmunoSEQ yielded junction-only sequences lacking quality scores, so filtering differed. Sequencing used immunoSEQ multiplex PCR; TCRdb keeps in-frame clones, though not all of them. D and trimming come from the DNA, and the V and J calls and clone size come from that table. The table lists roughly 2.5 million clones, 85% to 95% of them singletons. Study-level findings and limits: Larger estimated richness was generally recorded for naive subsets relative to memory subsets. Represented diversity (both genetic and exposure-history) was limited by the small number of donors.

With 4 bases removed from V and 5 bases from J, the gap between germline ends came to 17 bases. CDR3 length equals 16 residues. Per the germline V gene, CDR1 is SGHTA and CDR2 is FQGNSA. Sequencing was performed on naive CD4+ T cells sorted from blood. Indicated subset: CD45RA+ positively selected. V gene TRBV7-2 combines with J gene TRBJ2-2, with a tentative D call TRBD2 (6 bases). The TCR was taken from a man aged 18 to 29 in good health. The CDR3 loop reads CASSSRGGRGTGELFF. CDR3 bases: TGTGCCAGCAGCTCCCGAGGAGGGAGAGGAACCGGGGAGCTGTTTTTT. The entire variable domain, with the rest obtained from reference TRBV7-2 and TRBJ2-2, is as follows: GAGVSQSPSNKVTEKGKDVELRCDPISGHTALYWYRQSLGQGLEFLIYFQGNSAPDKSGLPSDRFSAERTGGSVSTLTIQRTQQEDSAVYLCASSSRGGRGTGELFFGEGSRLTVL.